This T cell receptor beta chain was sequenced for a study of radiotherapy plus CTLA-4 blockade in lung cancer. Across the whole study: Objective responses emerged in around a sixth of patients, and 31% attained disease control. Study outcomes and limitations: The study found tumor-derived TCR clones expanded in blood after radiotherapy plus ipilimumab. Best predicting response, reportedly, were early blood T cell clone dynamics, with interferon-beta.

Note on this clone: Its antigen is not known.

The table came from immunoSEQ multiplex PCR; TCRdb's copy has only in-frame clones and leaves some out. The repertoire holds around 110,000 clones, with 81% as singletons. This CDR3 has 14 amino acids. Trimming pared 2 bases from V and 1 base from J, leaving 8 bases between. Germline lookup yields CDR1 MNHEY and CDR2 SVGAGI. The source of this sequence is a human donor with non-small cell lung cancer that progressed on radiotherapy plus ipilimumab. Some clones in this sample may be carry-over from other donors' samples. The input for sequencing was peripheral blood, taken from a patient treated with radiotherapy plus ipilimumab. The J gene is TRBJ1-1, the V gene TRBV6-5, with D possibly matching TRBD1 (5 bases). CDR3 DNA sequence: TGTGCCAGCAGTTACGTGCAGGGGAACACTGAAGCTTTCTTT. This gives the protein CASSYVQGNTEAFF.